A single sample is the source of the 16 T cell receptor beta chains below, sequenced in a study of shared clonotypes between healthy human individuals. The protocol was immunoSEQ multiplex PCR, while the TCRdb copy is restricted to in-frame clones and leaves out a portion. The sample includes some 450,000 clones, around 77% of them seen just once. Sequenced sample: PBMCs. These receptors all stem from a woman aged 40 to 50 in good health. Some clones in this sample may be carry-over from other donors' samples.

Comment on this clone: This likely traces to a read error, being one base from a far larger clone. Distinct nucleotide sequences in the sample also encode this CDR3. The chain uses TRBV30 and TRBJ1-2; 10 bases map to TRBD1. Trimming took 8 bases from V and 4 from J; bases not matched to a gene: 10. This CDR3 is 14 amino acids long. Germline CDR1 GTSNPN, CDR2 SVGIG (reference sequence). The CDR3 reads CARRQGAPFYGYTF. The CDR3 DNA reads TGTGCCCGTAGACAGGGGGCCCCCTTCTATGGCTACACCTTC.

This clone showed up just once. V usage is TRBV11-2 and J usage is TRBJ2-3; D could derive from TRBD1 or TRBD2 (5 bases each). In germline, CDR1 is SGHAT, CDR2 FQNNGV. Trimming pared 3 bases from V and 0 bases from J, leaving 10 bases between. This CDR3 is built from 15 residues. CDR3 region: CASSFSGLSTDTQYF. Written as DNA, the CDR3 is TGTGCCAGCAGCTTCTCGGGGCTAAGCACAGATACGCAGTATTTT.

On this clone: A far larger clone lies a single base away; this is likely a read error. V gene TRBV30 combines with J gene TRBJ2-1, with D perhaps matching TRBD1 or TRBD2 (5 bases each). CDR1 and CDR2 from the germline V gene are GTSNPN and SVGIG (reference sequence). V was cut by 2 bases and J by 10 bases, with 15 bases left in between. The CDR3 consists of 13 residues. CDR3 loop: CAWSPDRGSEQFF. The CDR3 coding sequence is TGTGCCTGGAGTCCGGACCGGGGCAGCGAGCAGTTCTTC.

This clone was seen only once. This sequence joins TRBV5-1 and TRBJ1-1, with a possible D match to TRBD1 (5 bases). The germline V gene encodes CDR1 SGHRS and CDR2 YFSETQ. The CDR3 covers 13 residues. V lost 4 bases to trimming and J lost 3 bases, with 10 bases between them. CDR3 bases: TGCGCCAGCAGCCCGACAGTCTACACTGAAGCTTTCTTT. Amino acid sequence: CASSPTVYTEAFF. Variable domain in full (rest from reference TRBV5-1 and TRBJ1-1): KAGVTQTPRYLIKTRGQQVTLSCSPISGHRSVSWYQQTPGQGLQFLFEYFSETQRNKGNFPGRFSGRQFSNSRSEMNVSTLELGDSALYLCASSPTVYTEAFFGQGTRLTVV.

This clone was seen more than once but under ten times. The identical CDR3 is also encoded by other nucleotide sequences in the sample. The chain uses TRBV30 and TRBJ2-5, with 9 positions matching TRBD2. Losses at the gene ends were 4 bases for V and 2 bases for J; bases not matched to a gene: 8. Germline V gene lookup returns CDR1 GTSNPN and CDR2 SVGIG (reference sequence). This CDR3 comprises 15 residues. CDR3 bases: TGTGCCTGGAACCCGGGGCTAGCGGGACAAGAGACCCAGTACTTC. Amino acid sequence: CAWNPGLAGQETQYF. Looking up the rest from reference TRBV30 and TRBJ2-5 gives the full variable domain: SQTIHQWPATLVQPVGSPLSLECTVEGTSNPNLYWYRQAAGRGLQLLFYSVGIGQISSEVPQNLSASRPQDRQFILSSKKLLLSDSGFYLCAWNPGLAGQETQYFGPGTRLLVL.

This clone was recorded once. This probably arose from a read error, given a far larger clone one base away. The chain employs TRBV5-1 and TRBJ1-1, with D hard to call. The germline CDR1 and CDR2 sequences are SGHRS and YFSETQ. This CDR3 is built from 14 residues. CDR3 region: CVSSLVHGNTEAFF. The CDR3, as DNA: TGCGTCAGCAGCTTGGTCCACGGGAACACTGAAGCTTTCTTT.

The chain uses TRBV19 and TRBJ2-7; 10 nucleotides agree with TRBD1. This CDR3 has 16 residues. Germline trimming cut 6 bases from V and 2 bases from J; bases unmatched to any gene: 10. Germline assignment: CDR1 LNHDA and CDR2 SQIVND (reference sequence). The CDR3 coding sequence is TGTGCCAGTAGCCCTAGGGTCGGGACAGGGGCCTACGAGCAGTACTTC. The encoded protein is CASSPRVGTGAYEQYF.

The chain links TRBV7-3 to TRBJ2-1; 11 nucleotides line up with TRBD2. Trimming cost V 5 bases and J 9 bases; bases outside gene matches: 6. This CDR3 comprises 14 residues. The V gene's germline CDR1 is SGHTA and CDR2 FQGTGA. The CDR3 protein is CASSPPGLAVEQFF. CDR3 DNA: TGTGCCAGCAGCCCACCGGGACTAGCGGTTGAGCAGTTCTTC. Based on the CDR3 plus reference TRBV7-3 and TRBJ2-1, the full variable domain is GAGVSQTPSNKVTEKGKYVELRCDPISGHTALYWYRQSLGQGPEFLIYFQGTGAADDSGLPNDRFFAVRPEGSVSTLKIQRTERGDSAVYLCASSPPGLAVEQFFGPGTRLTVL.

About this clone itself: A much larger clone differs by one base, so this may be a read error. The chain recombines TRBV6-6 with TRBJ1-4, with 7 positions matching TRBD1. The CDR3 is 14 residues long. Germline-derived CDR1 and CDR2 are MNHNY and SVGAGI (reference sequence). The CDR3 spells CASSEQGGGERLFF. CDR3 bases: TGTGCCAGCAGTGAGCAGGGGGGAGGCGAAAGACTGTTTTTT.

The J gene is TRBJ2-1, the V gene TRBV18, with 9 bases lining up with TRBD1. Germline lookup yields CDR1 KGHSH and CDR2 LQKENI. CDR3 size: 15 residues. The V and J ends lost 3 bases and 4 bases, in that order; junction bases with no gene match: 4. The CDR3 bases are TGTGCCAGCTCACCTCGGACAGGGGAATACAATGAGCAGTTCTTC. The encoded protein is CASSPRTGEYNEQFF.

The J gene is TRBJ2-7, the V gene TRBV5-5, with 8 bases lining up with TRBD1. The CDR3 extends over 14 amino acids. Germline assignment: CDR1 SGHKS and CDR2 YYEKEE (reference sequence). V lost 2 bases to trimming and J lost 2 bases; unmatched junction nucleotides: 3. CDR3 loop: CASSFTGGPYEQYF. The CDR3 nucleotides are TGTGCCAGCAGCTTCACAGGGGGACCCTACGAGCAGTACTTC.

J is TRBJ1-5 and V is TRBV5-6; 7 nucleotides line up with TRBD1. The J segment lost 7 bases and the V segment lost 1 base, leaving 11 bases of the junction unmatched. Germline CDR1 is SGHDT and CDR2 is YYEEEE. This CDR3 has 16 residues. CDR3 nucleotide sequence: TGTGCCAGCAGCTTGTATTCGGACAGGCTATGGCAGCCCCAGCATTTT. Translating gives CASSLYSDRLWQPQHF.

Of note for this clone: With only one base between it and a far larger clone, this is likely a read error. The chain links TRBV4-3 to TRBJ1-2; perhaps TRBD1 as D (5 bases). Germline-derived CDR1 and CDR2 are LGHNA and YSLEER. Trimming pared 3 bases from V and 5 bases from J, leaving 22 bases between. This CDR3 region has 17 residues. This CDR3 is CASSHIPTGVIGYGYTF. CDR3 sequence (DNA): TGCGCCAGCAGCCACATCCCGACGGGGGTCATAGGGTATGGCTACACCTTC.

V and J are TRBV28 and TRBJ2-7; maybe TRBD1 (5 bases). V lost 10 bases and J 3 bases, leaving 10 bases between the germline ends. The germline gives CDR1 MDHEN, CDR2 SYDVKM. This CDR3 has 11 amino acids. CDR3 nucleotides: TGTGCCACCAGGGAAGGCTACGAGCAGTACTTC. As protein: CATREGYEQYF. Using reference TRBV28 and TRBJ2-7 for the parts outside the CDR3, the full variable domain is DVKVTQSSRYLVKRTGEKVFLECVQDMDHENMFWYRQDPGLGLRLIYFSYDVKMKEKGDIPEGYSVSREKKERFSLILESASTNQTSMYLCATREGYEQYFGPGTRLTVT.

This rearrangement joins TRBV11-2 to TRBJ1-2; 8 positions agree with TRBD1. The germline CDR1 and CDR2 sequences are SGHAT and FQNNGV. The CDR3 has 14 residues. The trim removed 5 bases at V and 3 bases at J, leaving 5 bases unmatched. The CDR3 nucleotides read TGTGCCAGCAGCCAGGACAGGGTGGACTATGGCTACACCTTC. It specifies CASSQDRVDYGYTF.

The rearrangement joins TRBV18 to TRBJ1-2; tentative D call: TRBD1 (5 bases). CDR3 length: 16 residues. Germline loops: CDR1 KGHSH, CDR2 LQKENI. V gave up 2 bases and J gave up 7 bases, with 20 bases separating them. The CDR3 DNA is TGTGCCAGCTCACCATTGTCTCAAGCCGGGACCTCTGGCTACACCTTC. It codes for CASSPLSQAGTSGYTF.